This T cell receptor beta chain emerged from a study of cytomegalovirus exposure and HLA in healthy donors. Primers for the PCR totalled 60 Vbeta and 13 Jbeta. This table comes from immunoSEQ multiplex PCR, and its TCRdb copy is limited to in-frame clones, with some not included. The sample gives under 200,000 clones, 65% to 70% of which show up once; less than 5% is in the top ten. The receptor's source is a woman aged 18-35 years in good health and CMV-seropositive. Sequencing was done on a sample of PBMCs.

The CDR3 DNA sequence: TGTGCCAGCAGGCGGACTAGCGGGAGGGACTACGAGCAGTACTTC. It specifies CASRRTSGRDYEQYF. The chain is built from TRBV6-5 and TRBJ2-7; 15 nucleotides agree with TRBD2. Looked up from germline, CDR1 is MNHEY and CDR2 is SVGAGI. Trimming took 6 bases from V and 3 from J; bases not matched to a gene: 3. The CDR3 is 15 amino acids.